This TCR beta chain derives from a study of blood T cell repertoires in COVID-19 (dated by TCRdb to about 2020). Looking at the study overall: Samples from collaborators originated in the United States, Italy and Spain and spanned both the acute and convalescent phases of COVID-19. The prospective study material was composed of cDNA or gDNA derived from T cells, B-cell-depleted T cells, or PBMCs. Subjects who had been exposed to COVID-19, were actively infected with it, or had recovered from it provided the deeply sampled blood TCRbeta repertoires that made up the dataset. The repertoires were made available in a free public database intended to serve as a resource for research on the immune response to SARS-CoV-2. The samples were drawn from two sources: the first 160 participants of the ongoing ImmuneRACE study, and 950 to 1,500 subjects contributed by 6 global collaborators. A de-identified subject ID, COVID-19 status, age in years and sex were almost always included in the sample metadata. HLA class I and class II types, where available, came from metadata supplied by the sample provider rather than from assay-based typing.

TCRbeta CDR3 regions were amplified from genomic DNA by means of the immunoSEQ Assay, a bias-controlled multiplex PCR. On the study's bioinformatics: The number of nucleated cells in each sample was estimated from the amplification of reference gene primers within the assay. To quantify the absolute abundance of each unique TCRbeta CDR3 rearrangement, sequence reads were collapsed and filtered. Productive Simpson clonality was computed per sample as the square root of Simpson's diversity index over productive rearrangements. The clones in this table, taken by TCRdb from immuneACCESS, are in-frame only. Not every clone is retained; where verified, under half of the shortfall comes from an unresolved V gene, and the cause of the rest is unknown. V and J calls and clone size are as listed in that table; D and trimming were resolved from the DNA. This sample is represented by some 70,000 clones; 70% to 90% of them were singletons. Around 6.7% of the sample comes from the top ten.

Worth noting for this clone: The antigen this receptor binds is unknown. Per-base qualities were not stored, and no clone one base away is much larger.

Whole blood was collected in K2EDTA tubes by collaborating institutions according to the institutions' own protocols. Collaborator samples were shipped for TCRbeta analysis as frozen whole blood, isolated PBMCs, or DNA extracted from either sample type. Results the study describes overall, beyond this receptor: The amount of clinical and demographic metadata varied by source and participant and was provided uncurated.

The TCR comes from a woman at least 80 years old with active COVID-19. Material: peripheral blood.

The CDR3 region has the sequence CASSYGWTSQPDTQYF. The DNA reads TGTGCCAGCAGTTACGGCTGGACTAGCCAGCCAGATACGCAGTATTTT. The rearrangement joined TRBV6-2 or TRBV6-3 to TRBJ2-3, with 8 bases aligning to TRBD2. Compared with germline, V lacks 2 bases and J lacks 4 bases; bases without a gene match: 8. The CDR3 spans 16 residues, from the cysteine through the phenylalanine. Left in the record is the CDR3 DNA by itself, 48 bases read in frame from the first base. Via the germline V gene, CDR1 is MNHEY and CDR2 SVGEGT.